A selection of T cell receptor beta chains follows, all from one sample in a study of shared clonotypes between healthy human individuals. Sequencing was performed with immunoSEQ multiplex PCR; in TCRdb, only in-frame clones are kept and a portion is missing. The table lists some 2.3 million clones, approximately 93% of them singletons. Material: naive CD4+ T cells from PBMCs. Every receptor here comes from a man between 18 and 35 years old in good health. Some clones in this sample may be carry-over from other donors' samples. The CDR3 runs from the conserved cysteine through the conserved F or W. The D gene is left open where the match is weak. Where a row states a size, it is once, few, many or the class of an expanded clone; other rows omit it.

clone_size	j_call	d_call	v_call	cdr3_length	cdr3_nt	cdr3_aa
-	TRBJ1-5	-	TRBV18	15	TGTGCCAGCTCACCCCAGGGGTTCAGCAATCAGCCCCAGCATTTT	CASSPQGFSNQPQHF
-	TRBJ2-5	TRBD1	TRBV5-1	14	TGCGCCAGCAGCACACGACAGGGTGGGGAGACCCAGTACTTC	CASSTRQGGETQYF
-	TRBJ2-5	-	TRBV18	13	TGTGCCAGCTCCGCGGGGACCCAAGAGACCCAGTACTTC	CASSAGTQETQYF
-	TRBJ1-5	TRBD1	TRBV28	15	TGTGCCAGCAGTCCCGGGACAGGGTTAGAGCAGCCCCAGCATTTT	CASSPGTGLEQPQHF
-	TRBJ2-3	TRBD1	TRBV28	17	TGTGCCAGCAGTTCTCCAACCCGGGACAGATACACAGATACGCAGTATTTT	CASSSPTRDRYTDTQYF
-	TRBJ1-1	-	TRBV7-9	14	TGTGCCAGCAGCTCCACTGGAGTGAACACTGAAGCTTTCTTT	CASSSTGVNTEAFF
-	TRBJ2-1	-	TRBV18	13	TGTGCCAGCTCACGCGAGACAGGTAATGAGCAGTTCTTC	CASSRETGNEQFF
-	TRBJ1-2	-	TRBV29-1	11	TGCAGCGCAGGAGCAGAGTATGGCTACACCTTC	CSAGAEYGYTF
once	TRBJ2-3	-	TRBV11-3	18	TGTGCCAGCAGCTACGGAAAGAGGGACACCCTTGACACAGATACGCAGTATTTT	CASSYGKRDTLDTDTQYF
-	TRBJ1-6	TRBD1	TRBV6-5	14	TGTGCCAGCAGTCCGGACAGGGTCGGATCACCCCTCCACTTT	CASSPDRVGSPLHF
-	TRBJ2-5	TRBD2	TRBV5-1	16	TGCGCCAGCAGCTTGGGTTGGGCTAGCGGAAAAGAGACCCAGTACTTC	CASSLGWASGKETQYF
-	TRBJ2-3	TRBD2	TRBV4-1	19	TGCGCCAGCAGCCTCCGGACTAGCGGGAGAGGGGGGGGCACAGATACGCAGTATTTT	CASSLRTSGRGGGTDTQYF
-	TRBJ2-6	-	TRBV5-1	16	TGCGCCAGCAGCCGCCGCGGGTCCCCTGGGGCCAACGTCCTGACTTTC	CASSRRGSPGANVLTF
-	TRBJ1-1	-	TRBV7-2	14	TGTGCCAGCAGCTTTCAACGGGGGGGCCCTGAAGCTTTCTTT	CASSFQRGGPEAFF
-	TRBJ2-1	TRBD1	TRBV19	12	TGTGCCAGTAGTACAGGGGGCCATGAGCAGTTCTTC	CASSTGGHEQFF
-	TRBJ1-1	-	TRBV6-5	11	TGTGCCAGCAGCCGCTACACTGAAGCTTTCTTT	CASSRYTEAFF